This T cell receptor (beta chain) appears in the sequencing data of a study of shared clonotypes between healthy human individuals. Study as a whole: Donors, aged 18 to 49, were two women and three men.

Method: immunoSEQ multiplex PCR; TCRdb's copy keeps in-frame clones and lacks some. Found here are around 500,000 clones, 70% to 85% of them singletons; the top ten hold over 9.5%. Source material: PBMCs. This sequence was found in a middle-aged woman in good health. Some clones in this sample may be carry-over from other donors' samples.

As DNA, the CDR3 is TGCGCCAGCAGCTTGTCCAGGGACAGGGTCCAAGAGACCCAGTACTTC. Protein sequence: CASSLSRDRVQETQYF. The chain recombines TRBV5-1 with TRBJ2-5, with 9 bases aligning to TRBD1. In germline, CDR1 is SGHRS, CDR2 YFSETQ. The V and J ends lost 1 base and 1 base, in that order; junction bases with no gene match: 5. This CDR3 has 16 amino acids.